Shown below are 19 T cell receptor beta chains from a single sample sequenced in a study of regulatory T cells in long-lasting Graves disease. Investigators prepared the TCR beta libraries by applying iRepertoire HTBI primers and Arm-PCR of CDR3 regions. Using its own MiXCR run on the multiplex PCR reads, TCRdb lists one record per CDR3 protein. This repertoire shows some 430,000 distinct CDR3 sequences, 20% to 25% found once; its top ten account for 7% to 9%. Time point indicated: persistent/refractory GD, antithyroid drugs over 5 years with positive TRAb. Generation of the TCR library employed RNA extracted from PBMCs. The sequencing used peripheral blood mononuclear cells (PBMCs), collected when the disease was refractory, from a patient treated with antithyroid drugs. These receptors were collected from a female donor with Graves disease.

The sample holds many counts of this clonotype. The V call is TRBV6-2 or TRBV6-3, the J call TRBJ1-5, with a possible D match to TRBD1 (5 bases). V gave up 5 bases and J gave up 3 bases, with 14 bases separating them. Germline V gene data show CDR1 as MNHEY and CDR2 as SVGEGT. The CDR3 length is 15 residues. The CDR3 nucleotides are TGTGCCAGCAGTACCCTTGGACACAACAATCAGCCCCAGCATTTT. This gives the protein CASSTLGHNNQPQHF.

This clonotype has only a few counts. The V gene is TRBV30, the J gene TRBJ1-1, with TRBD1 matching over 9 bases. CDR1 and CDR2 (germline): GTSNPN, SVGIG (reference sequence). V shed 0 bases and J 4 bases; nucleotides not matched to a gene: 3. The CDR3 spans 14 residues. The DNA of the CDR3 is TGTGCCTGGAGTGTACAGGGGGCGGGCACTGAAGCTTTCTTT. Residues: CAWSVQGAGTEAFF.

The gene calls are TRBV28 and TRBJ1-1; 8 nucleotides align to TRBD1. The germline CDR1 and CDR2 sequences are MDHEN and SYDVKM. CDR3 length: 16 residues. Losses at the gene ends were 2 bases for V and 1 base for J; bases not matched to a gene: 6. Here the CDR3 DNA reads TGTGCCAGCAGTTTACCCGGCGGGACAGGGAACACTGAAGCTTTCTTT. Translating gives CASSLPGGTGNTEAFF.

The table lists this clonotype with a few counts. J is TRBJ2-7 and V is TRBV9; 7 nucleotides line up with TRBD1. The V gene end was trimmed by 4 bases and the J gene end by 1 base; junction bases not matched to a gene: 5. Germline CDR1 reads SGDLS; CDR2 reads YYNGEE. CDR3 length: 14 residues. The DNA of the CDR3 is TGTGCCAGCAGCCATGGGACAGATTCCTACGAGCAGTACTTC. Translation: CASSHGTDSYEQYF.

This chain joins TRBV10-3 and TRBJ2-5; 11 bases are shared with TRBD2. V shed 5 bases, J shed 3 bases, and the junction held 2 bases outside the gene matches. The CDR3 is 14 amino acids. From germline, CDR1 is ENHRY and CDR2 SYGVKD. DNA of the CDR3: TGTGCCATCAGTATAGCGGGGGGGGAAGAGACCCAGTACTTC. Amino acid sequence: CAISIAGGEETQYF.

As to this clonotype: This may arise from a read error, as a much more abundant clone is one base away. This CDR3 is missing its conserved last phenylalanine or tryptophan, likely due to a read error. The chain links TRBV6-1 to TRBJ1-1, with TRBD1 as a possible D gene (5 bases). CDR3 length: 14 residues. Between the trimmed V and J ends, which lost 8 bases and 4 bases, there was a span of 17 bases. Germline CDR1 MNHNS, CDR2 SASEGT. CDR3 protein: CASQGKLGGTEAFL. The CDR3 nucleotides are TGTGCCAGCCAGGGAAAATTAGGAGGCACTGAAGCTTTCCTT.

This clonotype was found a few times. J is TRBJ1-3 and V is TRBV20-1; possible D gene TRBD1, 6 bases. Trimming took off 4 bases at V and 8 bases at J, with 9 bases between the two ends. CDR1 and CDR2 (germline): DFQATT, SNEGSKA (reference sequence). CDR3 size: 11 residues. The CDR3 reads CSAIQGDTIYF. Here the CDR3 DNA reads TGCAGTGCTATACAGGGAGACACCATATATTTT.

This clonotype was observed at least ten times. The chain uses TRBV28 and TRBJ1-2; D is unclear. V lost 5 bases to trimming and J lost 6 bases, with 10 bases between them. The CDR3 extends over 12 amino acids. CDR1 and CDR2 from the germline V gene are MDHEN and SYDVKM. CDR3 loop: CASSNQWNGYTF. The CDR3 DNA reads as TGTGCCAGCAGTAACCAGTGGAATGGCTACACCTTC.

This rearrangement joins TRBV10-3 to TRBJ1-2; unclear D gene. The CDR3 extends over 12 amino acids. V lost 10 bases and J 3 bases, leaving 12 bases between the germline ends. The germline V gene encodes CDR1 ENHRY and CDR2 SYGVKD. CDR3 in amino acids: CATSGEDYGYTF. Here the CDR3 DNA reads TGTGCCACCTCGGGAGAGGACTATGGCTACACCTTC.

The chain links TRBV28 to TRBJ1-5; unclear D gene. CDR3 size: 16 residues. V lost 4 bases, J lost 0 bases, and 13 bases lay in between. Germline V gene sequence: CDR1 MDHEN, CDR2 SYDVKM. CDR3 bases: TGTGCCAGCAGTTCATGGTACACCTATAGCAATCAGCCCCAGCATTTT. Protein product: CASSSWYTYSNQPQHF.

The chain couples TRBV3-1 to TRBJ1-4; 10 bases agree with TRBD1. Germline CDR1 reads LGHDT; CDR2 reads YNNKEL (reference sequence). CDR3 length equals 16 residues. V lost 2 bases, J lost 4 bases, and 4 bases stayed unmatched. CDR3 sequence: CASSQSWTGGNEKLFF. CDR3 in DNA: TGTGCCAGCAGCCAATCCTGGACAGGGGGTAATGAAAAACTGTTTTTT.

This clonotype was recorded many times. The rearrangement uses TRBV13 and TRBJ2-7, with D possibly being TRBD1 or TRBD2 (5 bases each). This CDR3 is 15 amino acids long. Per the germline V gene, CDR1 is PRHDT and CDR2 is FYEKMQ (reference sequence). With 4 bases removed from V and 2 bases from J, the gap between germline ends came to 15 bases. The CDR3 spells CASSSGTRDAYEQYF. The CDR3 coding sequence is TGTGCCAGCAGCTCCGGGACCAGGGATGCCTACGAGCAGTACTTC.

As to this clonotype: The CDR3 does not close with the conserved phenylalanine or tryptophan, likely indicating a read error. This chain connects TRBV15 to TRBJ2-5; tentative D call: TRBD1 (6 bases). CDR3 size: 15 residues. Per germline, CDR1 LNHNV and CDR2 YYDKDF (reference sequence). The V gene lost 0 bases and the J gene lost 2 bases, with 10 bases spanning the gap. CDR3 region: CATSRDLGQQETQYL. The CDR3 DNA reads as TGTGCCACCAGCAGAGATCTCGGACAGCAAGAGACCCAGTACCTC.

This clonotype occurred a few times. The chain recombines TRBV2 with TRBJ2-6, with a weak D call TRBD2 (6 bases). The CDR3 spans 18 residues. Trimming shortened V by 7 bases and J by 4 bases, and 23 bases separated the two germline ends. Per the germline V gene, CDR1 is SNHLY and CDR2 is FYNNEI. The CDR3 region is CASTHAGTGSWGANVLTF. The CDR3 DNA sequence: TGTGCCAGCACGCACGCTGGGACTGGGTCTTGGGGGGCCAACGTCCTGACTTTC.

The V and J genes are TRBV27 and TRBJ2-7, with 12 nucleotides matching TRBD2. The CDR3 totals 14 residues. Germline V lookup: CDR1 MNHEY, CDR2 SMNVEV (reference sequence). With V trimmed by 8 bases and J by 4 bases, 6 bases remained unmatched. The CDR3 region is CASGLAGSRYEQYF. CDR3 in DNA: TGTGCCAGCGGACTAGCGGGATCACGGTACGAGCAGTACTTC.

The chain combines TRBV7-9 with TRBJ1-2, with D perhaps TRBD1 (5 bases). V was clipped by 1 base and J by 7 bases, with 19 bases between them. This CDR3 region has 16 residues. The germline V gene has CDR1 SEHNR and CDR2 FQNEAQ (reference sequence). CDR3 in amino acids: CASSLGVGHPTGGYTF. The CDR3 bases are TGTGCCAGCAGCTTAGGGGTTGGACACCCGACTGGTGGCTACACCTTC.

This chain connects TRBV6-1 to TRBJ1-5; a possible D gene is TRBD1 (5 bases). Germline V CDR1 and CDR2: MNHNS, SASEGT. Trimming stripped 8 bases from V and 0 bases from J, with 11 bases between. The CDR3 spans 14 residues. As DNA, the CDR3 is TGTGCCAGCGTTGGGGCAGATAGCAATCAGCCCCAGCATTTT. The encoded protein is CASVGADSNQPQHF.

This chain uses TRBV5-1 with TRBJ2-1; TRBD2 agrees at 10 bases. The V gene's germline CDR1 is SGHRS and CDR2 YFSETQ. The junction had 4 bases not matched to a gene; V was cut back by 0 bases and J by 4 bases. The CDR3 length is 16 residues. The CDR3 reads CASSLVASGGYNEQFF. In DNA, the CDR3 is TGCGCCAGCAGCTTGGTGGCTAGCGGGGGTTACAATGAGCAGTTCTTC.

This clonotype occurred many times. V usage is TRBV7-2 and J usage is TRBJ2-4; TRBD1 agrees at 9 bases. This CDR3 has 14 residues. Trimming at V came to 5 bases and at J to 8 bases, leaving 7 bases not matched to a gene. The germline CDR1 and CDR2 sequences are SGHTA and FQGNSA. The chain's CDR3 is CASSPQGAGYIQYF. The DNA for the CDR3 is TGTGCCAGCAGCCCACAGGGGGCGGGATACATTCAGTACTTC.